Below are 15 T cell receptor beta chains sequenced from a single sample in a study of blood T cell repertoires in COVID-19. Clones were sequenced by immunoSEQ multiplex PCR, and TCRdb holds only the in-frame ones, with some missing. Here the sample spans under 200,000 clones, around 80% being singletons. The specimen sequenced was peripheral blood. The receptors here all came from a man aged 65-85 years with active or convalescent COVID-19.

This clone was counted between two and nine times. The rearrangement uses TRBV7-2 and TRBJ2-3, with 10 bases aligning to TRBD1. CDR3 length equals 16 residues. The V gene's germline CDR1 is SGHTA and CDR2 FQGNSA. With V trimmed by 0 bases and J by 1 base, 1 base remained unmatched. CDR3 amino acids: CASSLAGTGGTDTQYF. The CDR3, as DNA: TGTGCCAGCAGCTTAGCGGGGACAGGGGGCACAGATACGCAGTATTTT.

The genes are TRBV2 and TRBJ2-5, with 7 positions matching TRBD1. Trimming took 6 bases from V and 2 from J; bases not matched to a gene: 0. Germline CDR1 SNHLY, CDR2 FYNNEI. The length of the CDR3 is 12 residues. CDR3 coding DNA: TGTGCCAGCAGGGGACAGCAAGAGACCCAGTACTTC. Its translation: CASRGQQETQYF.

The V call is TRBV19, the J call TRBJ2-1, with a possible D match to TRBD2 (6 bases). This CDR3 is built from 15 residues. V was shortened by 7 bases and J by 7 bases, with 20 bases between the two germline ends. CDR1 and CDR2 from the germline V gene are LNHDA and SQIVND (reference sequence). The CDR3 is CASNMGRDSGNEQFF. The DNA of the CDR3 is TGTGCCAGTAACATGGGCCGGGACTCGGGTAATGAGCAGTTCTTC.

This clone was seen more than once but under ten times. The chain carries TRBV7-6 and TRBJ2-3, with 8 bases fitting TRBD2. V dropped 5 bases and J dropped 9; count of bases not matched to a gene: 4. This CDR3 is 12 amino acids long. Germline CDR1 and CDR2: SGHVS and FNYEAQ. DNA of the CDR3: TGTGCCAGCAGCCGTAGCGGGACCACGCAGTATTTT. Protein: CASSRSGTTQYF.

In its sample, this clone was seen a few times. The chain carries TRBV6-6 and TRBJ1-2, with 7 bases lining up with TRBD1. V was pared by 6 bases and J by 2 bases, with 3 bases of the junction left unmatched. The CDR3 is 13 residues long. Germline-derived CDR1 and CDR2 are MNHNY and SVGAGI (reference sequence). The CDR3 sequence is CASSSTGNYGYTF. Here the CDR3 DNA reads TGTGCCAGCAGCTCGACAGGGAACTATGGCTACACCTTC.

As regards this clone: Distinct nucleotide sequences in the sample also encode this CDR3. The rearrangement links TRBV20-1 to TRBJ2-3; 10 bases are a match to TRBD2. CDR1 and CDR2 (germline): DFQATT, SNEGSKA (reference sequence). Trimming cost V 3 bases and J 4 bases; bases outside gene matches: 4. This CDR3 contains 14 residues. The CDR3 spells CSASERGGPDTQYF. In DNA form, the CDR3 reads TGCAGTGCTAGTGAGCGGGGGGGCCCAGATACGCAGTATTTT.

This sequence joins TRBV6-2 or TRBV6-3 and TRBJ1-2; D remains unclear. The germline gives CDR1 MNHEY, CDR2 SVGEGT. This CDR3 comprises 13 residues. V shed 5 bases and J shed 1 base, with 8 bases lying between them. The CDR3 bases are TGTGCCAGCAGTATAACAGTTAACTATGGCTACACCTTC. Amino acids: CASSITVNYGYTF.

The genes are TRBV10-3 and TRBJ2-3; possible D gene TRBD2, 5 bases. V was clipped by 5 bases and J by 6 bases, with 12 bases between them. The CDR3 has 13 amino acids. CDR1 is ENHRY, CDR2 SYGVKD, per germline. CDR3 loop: CAISRSGADTQYF. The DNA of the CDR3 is TGTGCCATCAGTAGGAGCGGTGCGGATACGCAGTATTTT.

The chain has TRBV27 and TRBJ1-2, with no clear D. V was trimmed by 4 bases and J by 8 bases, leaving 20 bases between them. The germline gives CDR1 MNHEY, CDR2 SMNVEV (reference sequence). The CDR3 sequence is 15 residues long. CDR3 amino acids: CASSSLVTRAGGYTF. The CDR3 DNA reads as TGTGCCAGCAGTTCCCTCGTGACGAGGGCGGGGGGCTACACCTTC.

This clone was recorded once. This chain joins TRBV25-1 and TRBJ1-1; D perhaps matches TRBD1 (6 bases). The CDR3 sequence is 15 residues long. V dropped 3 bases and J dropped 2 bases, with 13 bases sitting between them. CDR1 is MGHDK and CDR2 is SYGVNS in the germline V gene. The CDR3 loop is CASSDHRTENTEAFF. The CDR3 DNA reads TGTGCCAGCAGTGACCACAGGACAGAAAACACTGAAGCTTTCTTT. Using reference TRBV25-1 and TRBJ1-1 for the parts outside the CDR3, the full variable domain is EADIYQTPRYLVIGTGKKITLECSQTMGHDKMYWYQQDPGMELHLIHYSYGVNSTEKGDLSSESTVSRIRTEHFPLTLESARPSHTSQYLCASSDHRTENTEAFFGQGTRLTVV.

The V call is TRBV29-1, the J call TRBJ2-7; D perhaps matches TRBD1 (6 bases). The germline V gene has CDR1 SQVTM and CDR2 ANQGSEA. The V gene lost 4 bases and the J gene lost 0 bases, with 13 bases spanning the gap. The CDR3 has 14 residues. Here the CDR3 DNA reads TGCAGCGTTGGGGGAACAGGGTACTCCTACGAGCAGTACTTC. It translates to CSVGGTGYSYEQYF.

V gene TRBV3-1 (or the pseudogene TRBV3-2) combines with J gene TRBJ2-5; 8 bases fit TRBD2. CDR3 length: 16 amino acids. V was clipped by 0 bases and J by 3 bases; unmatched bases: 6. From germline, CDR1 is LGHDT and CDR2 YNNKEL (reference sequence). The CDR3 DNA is TGTGCCAGCAGCCAAGAAACCGGGCGGGGGGAAGAGACCCAGTACTTC. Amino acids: CASSQETGRGEETQYF.

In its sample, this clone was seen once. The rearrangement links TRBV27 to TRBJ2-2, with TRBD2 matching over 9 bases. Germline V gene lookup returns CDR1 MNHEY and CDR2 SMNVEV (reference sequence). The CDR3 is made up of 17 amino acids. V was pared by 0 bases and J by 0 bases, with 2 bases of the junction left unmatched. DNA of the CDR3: TGTGCCAGCAGTTTATCTAGCGGGGGACCGAACACCGGGGAGCTGTTTTTT. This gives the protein CASSLSSGGPNTGELFF.

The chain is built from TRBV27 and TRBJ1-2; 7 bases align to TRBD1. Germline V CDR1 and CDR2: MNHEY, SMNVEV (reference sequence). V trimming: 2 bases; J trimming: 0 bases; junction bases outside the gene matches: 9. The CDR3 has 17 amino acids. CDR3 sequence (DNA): TGTGCCAGCAGTTTAACTAGTAAAGGGACAGCTAACTATGGCTACACCTTC. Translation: CASSLTSKGTANYGYTF.

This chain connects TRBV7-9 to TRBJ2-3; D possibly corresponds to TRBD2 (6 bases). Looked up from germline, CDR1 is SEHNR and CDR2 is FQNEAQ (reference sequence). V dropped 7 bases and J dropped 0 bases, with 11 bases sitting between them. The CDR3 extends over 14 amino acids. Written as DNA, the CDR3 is TGTGCCAGCACCCTGGGGGGTAGCACAGATACGCAGTATTTT. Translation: CASTLGGSTDTQYF. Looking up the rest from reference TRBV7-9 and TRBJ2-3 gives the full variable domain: DTGVSQNPRHKITKRGQNVTFRCDPISEHNRLYWYRQTLGQGPEFLTYFQNEAQLEKSRLLSDRFSAERPKGSFSTLEIQRTEQGDSAMYLCASTLGGSTDTQYFGPGTRLTVL.